The 19 T cell receptor beta chains presented below share a single source sample, sequenced in a study of identical twins. Via MiXCR, TCRdb re-called the 5' RACE reads, giving one row per CDR3 protein. The sample yields 450,000 or so distinct CDR3 sequences, roughly 20% seen once. Source material: naive T cells sorted from blood. These receptors originate from a man in his fifties in good health.

This clonotype was seen at least ten times. CDR3 loop: CASSQDPGSSGNTIYF. The DNA of the CDR3 is TGTGCCAGCAGCCAAGATCCGGGGAGCTCTGGAAACACCATATATTTT. This chain connects TRBV4-2 to TRBJ1-3; no definite D call. Germline CDR1 is LGHNA and CDR2 is YNFKEQ. V lost 0 bases and J 0 bases, leaving 9 bases between the germline ends. CDR3 length equals 16 residues.

The chain links TRBV6-1 to TRBJ1-2, with 12 bases aligning to TRBD1. Trimming took 6 bases from V and 7 from J; bases not matched to a gene: 3. Germline-derived CDR1 and CDR2 are MNHNS and SASEGT. The CDR3 length is 13 residues. CDR3 loop: CASRGQGAIGYTF. The CDR3 nucleotides are TGTGCCAGCAGGGGACAGGGGGCGATTGGCTACACCTTC.

This chain uses TRBV4-1 with TRBJ2-5; D is possibly TRBD1 (5 bases). Germline loops: CDR1 MGHRA, CDR2 YSYEKL. The CDR3 spans 14 residues. V shed 1 base and J shed 2 bases, with 8 bases lying between them. Here the CDR3 reads CASSQVTVQETQYF. DNA of the CDR3: TGCGCCAGCAGCCAAGTGACAGTACAAGAGACCCAGTACTTC.

The genes are TRBV27 and TRBJ2-1; tentative D call: TRBD2 (6 bases). Germline assignment: CDR1 MNHEY and CDR2 SMNVEV (reference sequence). The CDR3 is made up of 14 amino acids. The V and J ends lost 3 bases and 7 bases respectively, with 13 bases between them. This CDR3 reads CASSFTSRGNEQFF. In DNA form, the CDR3 reads TGTGCCAGCAGTTTTACTAGCCGTGGAAATGAGCAGTTCTTC.

A word on this clonotype: One base away lies a much larger clone, so this may be a sequencing read error. The CDR3 DNA follows: TGTGCCAGCAGATATGACAGGGGGGTTCCCGGGGGGCTGTTTTTT. It translates to CASRYDRGVPGGLFF. The chain joins TRBV7-2 to TRBJ2-2; the match to TRBD1 covers 9 bases. Germline V gives CDR1 SGHTA, CDR2 FQGNSA. The CDR3 has 15 residues.

This clonotype was observed at least ten times. The rearrangement joins TRBV7-9 to TRBJ1-1; unclear D gene. The CDR3 has 15 residues. Germline lookup yields CDR1 SEHNR and CDR2 FQNEAQ (reference sequence). V was trimmed by 2 bases and J by 1 base, leaving 11 bases between them. The CDR3 DNA reads as TGTGCCAGCAGCTTATTTTCACAGAGGAACACTGAAGCTTTCTTT. Protein product: CASSLFSQRNTEAFF.

The chain has TRBV3-1 and TRBJ2-7, with D uncertain. V was trimmed by 0 bases and J by 3 bases, leaving 15 bases between them. The V gene's germline CDR1 is LGHDT and CDR2 YNNKEL (reference sequence). The CDR3 spans 16 residues. In DNA, the CDR3 is TGTGCCAGCAGCCAAGACTGGCCTTCTACTTACTACGAGCAGTACTTC. Protein: CASSQDWPSTYYEQYF.

There are many counts of this clonotype. This chain links TRBV7-2 with TRBJ2-7; 11 nucleotides match TRBD2. Germline CDR1 SGHTA, CDR2 FQGNSA. V shed 5 bases and J 3 bases; nucleotides not matched to a gene: 6. The CDR3 consists of 15 residues. CDR3 sequence reads: CASSEFSGGDYEQYF. The DNA for the CDR3 is TGTGCCAGCAGCGAGTTTAGCGGGGGGGACTACGAGCAGTACTTC.

This clonotype was observed many times. This rearrangement joins TRBV18 to TRBJ1-2; D may be TRBD1 (5 bases). Germline CDR1 reads KGHSH; CDR2 reads LQKENI. The CDR3 runs to 16 residues. The germline V and J ends were trimmed by 2 bases and 1 base, with 14 bases remaining between them. CDR3 sequence reads: CASSPTAGDVNYGYTF. The CDR3 bases are TGTGCCAGCTCACCAACAGCTGGGGACGTTAACTATGGCTACACCTTC.

This clonotype was counted ten times or more. This sequence joins TRBV3-1 and TRBJ1-1; TRBD1 is a possible D gene (5 bases). The CDR3 totals 15 residues. Germline lookup yields CDR1 LGHDT and CDR2 YNNKEL (reference sequence). Trimming shortened V by 4 bases and J by 0 bases, and 12 bases separated the two germline ends. CDR3 in amino acids: CASSPVQALNTEAFF. CDR3 bases: TGTGCCAGCAGCCCGGTACAGGCCTTGAACACTGAAGCTTTCTTT.

The sample holds a few counts of this clonotype. V gene TRBV7-9 combines with J gene TRBJ1-1; D not certain. There are 14 residues in the CDR3. In germline, CDR1 is SEHNR, CDR2 FQNEAQ (reference sequence). Trimming removed 6 bases at V and 0 bases at J, with 11 bases between. The CDR3 spells CASSQEIMNTEAFF. The CDR3 nucleotides are TGTGCCAGCAGTCAGGAAATAATGAACACTGAAGCTTTCTTT.

This clonotype was counted at least ten times. The chain has TRBV12-3 or TRBV12-4 and TRBJ2-5; TRBD1 is a possible D gene (6 bases). Trimming cost V 6 bases and J 4 bases, with 15 bases left between them. CDR3 length equals 14 residues. The CDR3 loop is CASSETGPIETQYF. CDR3 sequence (DNA): TGTGCCAGCAGCGAGACAGGTCCTATAGAGACCCAGTACTTC.

The V call is TRBV9, the J call TRBJ1-1; 7 nucleotides align to TRBD1. From germline, CDR1 is SGDLS and CDR2 YYNGEE. This CDR3 has 15 amino acids. The junction had 14 bases not matched to a gene; V was cut back by 6 bases and J by 6 bases. The CDR3 is CASTPRAGGDPEAFF. The DNA for the CDR3 is TGTGCCAGCACCCCGAGGGCAGGGGGAGACCCTGAAGCTTTCTTT.

This clonotype was counted a few times. J is TRBJ1-1 and V is TRBV9; the D gene is possibly TRBD1 (5 bases). Trimming pared 3 bases from V and 1 base from J, leaving 13 bases between. The CDR3 extends over 15 amino acids. The V gene's germline CDR1 is SGDLS and CDR2 YYNGEE. CDR3 residues: CASSALTGQNTEAFF. The DNA of the CDR3 is TGTGCCAGCAGCGCGCTCACGGGGCAGAACACTGAAGCTTTCTTT.

The sample holds many counts of this clonotype. V and J are TRBV4-1 and TRBJ1-2; 8 bases match TRBD1. This CDR3 contains 15 residues. Germline V gene data show CDR1 as MGHRA and CDR2 as YSYEKL. Trimming at V came to 2 bases and at J to 7 bases, leaving 9 bases not matched to a gene. In DNA, the CDR3 is TGCGCCAGCAGCCAATTCTCAGGGGGCAAGGCTGGCTACACCTTC. Translating gives CASSQFSGGKAGYTF.

Worth noting for this clonotype: Given a much more abundant clone one base away, this may be a read error. Lacking the conserved final phenylalanine or tryptophan, this CDR3 likely reflects a read error. This chain joins TRBV5-1 and TRBJ2-3, with D possibly matching TRBD2 (6 bases). V was clipped by 4 bases and J by 2 bases, with 11 bases between them. The CDR3 spans 14 residues. Germline V gene data show CDR1 as SGHRS and CDR2 as YFSETQ. In DNA, the CDR3 is TGCGCCAGCAGCAGTAGCGGCCCCACAGATACGCAGTATGTT. This sequence encodes CASSSSGPTDTQYV.

The chain links TRBV29-1 to TRBJ1-2; D not resolved. The CDR3 totals 8 residues. From germline, CDR1 is SQVTM and CDR2 ANQGSEA. Trimming left V 3 bases short and J 9 bases short, with 2 bases between. CDR3 residues: CSVDSYTF. The CDR3 DNA sequence: TGCAGCGTTGATAGCTACACCTTC.

The table lists this clonotype with many counts. V is TRBV24-1 and J is TRBJ2-7; D is ambiguous. There are 17 residues in the CDR3. CDR1 and CDR2 from the germline V gene are KGHDR and SFDVKD. V was shortened by 2 bases and J by 0 bases, with 16 bases between the two germline ends. The chain's CDR3 is CATSDSPTGILSYEQYF. CDR3 sequence (DNA): TGTGCCACCAGTGATTCCCCGACGGGCATACTCTCCTACGAGCAGTACTTC.

This clonotype showed up many times. The chain recombines TRBV12-3 or TRBV12-4 with TRBJ1-2; the D gene is possibly TRBD1 (5 bases). The CDR3 sequence is 13 residues long. Trimming left V 3 bases short and J 3 bases short, with 8 bases between. CDR3 sequence: CASSFKGHYGYTF. DNA for the CDR3: TGTGCCAGCAGTTTCAAGGGGCACTATGGCTACACCTTC.